This T cell receptor (beta chain) comes out of a study of T cell responses to AZD1222 COVID-19 vaccine. General observations from the study: There were mostly white British donors and more females than males, and clonal diversity was possibly underestimated. Increases in Spike-specific TCR breadth and depth were seen after two AZD1222 doses. Reportedly, nearly half of unique spike TCRs recognized epitopes outside B.1.351/B.1.1.7 mutations.

Sequenced by immunoSEQ multiplex PCR; TCRdb stores in-frame clones only, minus some. The sample yields approximately 110,000 clones, more than 85% seen once. To note about this clone: The antigen is undetermined.

This specimen consisted of peripheral blood, obtained on day 0 of AZD1222 vaccination. This receptor was obtained from an adult in good health.

CDR3 nucleotides: TGTGCCAGCAGCGCACCGGGACTAGAGTCCTACGAGCAGTACTTC. This codes for CASSAPGLESYEQYF. The chain recombines TRBV11-3 with TRBJ2-7; 8 bases map to TRBD2. This CDR3 has 15 amino acids. The junction had 7 bases not matched to a gene; V was cut back by 5 bases and J by 1 base. Germline V lookup: CDR1 SGHNT, CDR2 YENEEA.